The 31 T cell receptor beta chains below were found in one sample sequenced in a study of CDR3 diversity in severe acne. MiXCR, run by TCRdb on the PCR reads, gives a single entry per CDR3 protein. The repertoire has more than 85,000 distinct CDR3 sequences, around 56% of them found once; the top ten carry around an eighth. Material for sequencing was blood. The receptors here all came from a male donor with acne.

This clonotype has at least ten counts. The V gene is TRBV12-3 or TRBV12-4, the J gene TRBJ2-2, with a tentative D call TRBD2 (6 bases). Trimming took off 9 bases at V and 5 bases at J, with 19 bases between the two ends. CDR3 size: 15 residues. The DNA for the CDR3 is TGTGCCAGACAACGCCTACGGGAGACTACCGGGGAGCTGTTTTTT. Protein product: CARQRLRETTGELFF.

V usage is TRBV2 and J usage is TRBJ1-1; maybe TRBD1 (5 bases). This CDR3 has 14 residues. Germline CDR1 is SNHLY and CDR2 is FYNNEI. Trimming took off 5 bases at V and 8 bases at J, with 18 bases between the two ends. For the CDR3, the DNA is TGTGCCAGCAGTTTACGGGGGATCGTCCGGGAAGCTTTCTTT. Protein: CASSLRGIVREAFF.

This chain uses TRBV2 with TRBJ1-1; no clear D. The germline V gene has CDR1 SNHLY and CDR2 FYNNEI. V was pared by 5 bases and J by 0 bases, with 10 bases between. CDR3 length: 14 residues. The CDR3 DNA sequence: TGTGCCAGCAGTTTACACGATCTGAACACTGAAGCTTTCTTT. This gives the protein CASSLHDLNTEAFF.

The chain couples TRBV18 to TRBJ2-7, with D perhaps given as TRBD1 or TRBD2 (5 bases each). V dropped 3 bases and J dropped 5 bases, with 17 bases sitting between them. Germline CDR1 is KGHSH and CDR2 is LQKENI. This CDR3 is built from 15 residues. The CDR3 DNA reads as TGTGCCAGCTCACCGCCGGACGGGACCCCGGACGAGCAGTACTTC. Amino acid sequence: CASSPPDGTPDEQYF.

CDR3 nucleotides: TGCAGCGTTGAAAAAACCGCCTACGAGCAGTACTTC. It codes for CSVEKTAYEQYF. The chain uses TRBV29-1 and TRBJ2-7; D is ambiguous. The CDR3 extends over 12 amino acids. V was clipped by 2 bases and J by 2 bases, with 7 bases between them. Germline CDR1 is SQVTM and CDR2 is ANQGSEA.

The chain carries TRBV6-5 and TRBJ2-1; weak D call: TRBD2 (6 bases). There are 16 residues in the CDR3. With 2 bases removed from V and 4 bases from J, the gap between germline ends came to 15 bases. Germline CDR1 MNHEY, CDR2 SVGAGI. CDR3 amino acids: CASSYDGSRGYNEQFF. In nucleotides, the CDR3 is TGTGCCAGCAGTTACGATGGGAGTCGGGGGTACAATGAGCAGTTCTTC.

A word on this clonotype: This may be a read error, as it is one base from a much larger clone. The rearrangement links TRBV4-1 to TRBJ2-7, with a possible D match to TRBD1 (6 bases). From germline, CDR1 is MGHRA and CDR2 YSYEKL. This CDR3 is built from 12 residues. The CDR3 protein is CASSQDRDKQCF. The CDR3 region has the DNA TGCGCCAGCAGCCAAGATAGGGACAAGCAGTGCTTC.

This clonotype was seen a few times. The chain links TRBV3-1 to TRBJ2-1; 11 nucleotides match TRBD2. This CDR3 region has 15 residues. Losses at the gene ends were 1 base for V and 8 bases for J; bases not matched to a gene: 4. The germline V gene has CDR1 LGHDT and CDR2 YNNKEL (reference sequence). The CDR3 sequence is CASSQVTSGKYEQFF. CDR3 bases: TGTGCCAGCAGCCAAGTGACTAGCGGGAAGTATGAGCAGTTCTTC.

This clonotype has just a few counts. One end of the junction does not line up with germline, which may come from a read error. The DNA for the CDR3 is TGTACCAGCAGAGATCGCGGGAGGAACTACGAGCAGTACTTC. It codes for CTSRDRGRNYEQYF. The gene calls are TRBV11-1 and TRBJ2-7; TRBD2 aligns across 8 bases. The germline CDR1 and CDR2 sequences are SGHAT and FQDESV (reference sequence). This CDR3 contains 14 residues.

In its sample, this clonotype was seen a few times. An end of the junction does not agree with germline; a read error may underlie this. The J gene is TRBJ2-2, the V gene TRBV7-2; TRBD1 is a possible D gene (6 bases). The CDR3 runs 12 residues. CDR1 and CDR2 from the germline V gene are SGHTA and FQGNSA. CDR3 sequence (DNA): TGTGCCAGCAGCCCTTGTATAGGGGGGCTGTTTTTT. Amino acid sequence: CASSPCIGGLFF.

This clonotype was counted only a few times. J is TRBJ1-2 and V is TRBV4-1; weak D call: TRBD1 (5 bases). V was clipped by 0 bases and J by 2 bases, with 10 bases between them. Germline CDR1 is MGHRA and CDR2 is YSYEKL. The CDR3 has 15 amino acids. CDR3 nucleotide sequence: TGCGCCAGCAGCCAAGATCAGGGTTACAACTATGGCTACACCTTC. Translating gives CASSQDQGYNYGYTF.

This clonotype has only one observation. This may be a read error: a much more frequent sequence differs by one nucleotide. The chain has TRBV2 and TRBJ1-1; D not resolved. The CDR3 runs 14 residues. Trimming removed 0 bases from V and 3 bases from J, with 8 bases in between. Germline loops: CDR1 SNHLY, CDR2 FYNNEI. In DNA, the CDR3 is TGTGCCAGCAGTGAAGCGTACGAGTACACTGAAGCTTTCTTT. Its protein is CASSEAYEYTEAFF.

The chain uses TRBV9 and TRBJ1-1, with D unresolved. CDR1 and CDR2 (germline): SGDLS, YYNGEE. V was clipped by 3 bases and J by 4 bases, with 10 bases between them. The length of the CDR3 is 13 residues. The CDR3 reads CASSDYAGTEAFF. CDR3 bases: TGTGCCAGCAGCGACTATGCCGGCACTGAAGCTTTCTTT.

This clonotype was picked up many times. The chain has TRBV7-9 and TRBJ2-3; 7 bases map to TRBD2. The CDR3 is 17 residues long. Unmatched junction bases numbered 11, after V lost 5 bases and J lost 0 bases. Germline CDR1 and CDR2: SEHNR and FQNEAQ (reference sequence). The CDR3 DNA sequence: TGTGCCAGCAGCCCCCTGTTTGAGCGGGGCAGCACAGATACGCAGTATTTT. This encodes CASSPLFERGSTDTQYF.

This clonotype was recorded only once. This sequence joins TRBV7-8 and TRBJ2-1; 12 bases line up with TRBD2. Per germline, CDR1 SGHVS and CDR2 FQNEAQ. Germline trimming cut 7 bases from V and 4 bases from J; bases unmatched to any gene: 8. The CDR3 extends over 16 amino acids. The CDR3 DNA is TGTGCCAGCACCCTAGGACTAGCGGGAAGTTACAATGAGCAGTTCTTC. This gives the protein CASTLGLAGSYNEQFF.

The V gene is TRBV27, the J gene TRBJ1-6; 7 positions agree with TRBD1. CDR1 MNHEY and CDR2 SMNVEV come from the germline V gene (reference sequence). The CDR3 has 15 residues. V was clipped by 8 bases and J by 3 bases; unmatched bases: 7. The CDR3 nucleotides read TGTGCCAGCGGATACAGACAGGGCTATAATTCACCCCTCCACTTT. Its translation: CASGYRQGYNSPLHF.

As for this clonotype: One end of the junction does not line up with germline, which may come from a read error. The chain has TRBV20-1 and TRBJ2-1, with TRBD2 matching over 9 bases. This CDR3 has 16 residues. CDR1 and CDR2 (germline): DFQATT, SNEGSKA (reference sequence). The chain's CDR3 is CGASTSGRSTYNEQSF. In DNA form, the CDR3 reads TGCGGTGCTAGTACCAGCGGGAGGTCCACTTACAATGAGCAGTCCTTC.

This clonotype occurred once. DNA for the CDR3: TGCAGCGTTGACGGGGGGCGAGACAGGGGCTCTGGAAACACCATATATTTT. This encodes CSVDGGRDRGSGNTIYF. The chain carries TRBV29-1 and TRBJ1-3; 8 bases are a match to TRBD1. This CDR3 spans 17 amino acids. The junction had 10 bases not matched to a gene; V was cut back by 3 bases and J by 0 bases. The V gene's germline CDR1 is SQVTM and CDR2 ANQGSEA.

The chain links TRBV10-3 to TRBJ2-7; 11 bases are shared with TRBD2. Germline CDR1 and CDR2: ENHRY and SYGVKD. The CDR3 has 14 amino acids. With V trimmed by 10 bases and J by 2 bases, 7 bases remained unmatched. For the CDR3, the DNA is TGTGCCACCTCATATAGCGGGAGGGCCTACGAGCAGTACTTC. This translates into CATSYSGRAYEQYF.

The V gene is TRBV10-3, the J gene TRBJ1-2; D is undetermined. V gave up 7 bases and J gave up 7 bases, with 13 bases separating them. Germline V lookup: CDR1 ENHRY, CDR2 SYGVKD. The CDR3 sequence is 12 residues long. The CDR3 region has the DNA TGTGCCATCACCGATTTCGAAGGTGGCTACACCTTC. Its protein product is CAITDFEGGYTF.

V gene TRBV19 combines with J gene TRBJ1-5, with D unclear. This CDR3 has 15 amino acids. The germline V gene encodes CDR1 LNHDA and CDR2 SQIVND (reference sequence). V shed 7 bases and J shed 6 bases, with 19 bases lying between them. CDR3 nucleotides: TGTGCCAGTACCGAAGGGTGGCAGTTCGGTCAGCCCCAGCATTTT. This sequence encodes CASTEGWQFGQPQHF.

This clonotype was seen only a few times. The chain is built from TRBV24-1 and TRBJ2-2, with 7 bases fitting TRBD1. The CDR3 extends over 15 amino acids. Germline V lookup: CDR1 KGHDR, CDR2 SFDVKD. The ends lost 7 bases at V and 4 bases at J; junction bases unmatched: 8. Here the CDR3 reads CATRSTTGATGELFF. The CDR3 bases are TGTGCCACCAGATCTACAACAGGGGCCACCGGGGAGCTGTTTTTT.

The V gene is TRBV20-1, the J gene TRBJ2-1; 11 nucleotides match TRBD2. This CDR3 region has 15 residues. The ends lost 1 base at V and 6 bases at J; junction bases unmatched: 5. Per germline, CDR1 DFQATT and CDR2 SNEGSKA (reference sequence). CDR3 in DNA: TGCAGTGCTAGAGTACTAGCGGGAGAATCCAATGAGCAGTTCTTC. As protein: CSARVLAGESNEQFF.

This clonotype occurred a few times. This sequence joins TRBV19 and TRBJ1-1; no clear D gene. The CDR3 has 14 residues. V shed 3 bases and J shed 0 bases, with 8 bases lying between them. CDR1 and CDR2 (germline): LNHDA, SQIVND (reference sequence). CDR3 protein: CASSMPHLNTEAFF. The CDR3 DNA is TGTGCCAGTAGTATGCCCCACCTGAACACTGAAGCTTTCTTT.

The chain recombines TRBV7-9 with TRBJ2-2; 11 bases map to TRBD2. The germline V gene has CDR1 SEHNR and CDR2 FQNEAQ (reference sequence). V was pared by 8 bases and J by 2 bases, with 1 base of the junction left unmatched. The CDR3 loop spans 14 amino acids. CDR3 DNA: TGTGCCAGCCGACTAGCGGGAAACACCGGGGAGCTGTTTTTT. It translates to CASRLAGNTGELFF. The full variable domain, its missing parts supplied by reference TRBV7-9 and TRBJ2-2, is DTGVSQNPRHKITKRGQNVTFRCDPISEHNRLYWYRQTLGQGPEFLTYFQNEAQLEKSRLLSDRFSAERPKGSFSTLEIQRTEQGDSAMYLCASRLAGNTGELFFGEGSRLTVL.

The chain employs TRBV4-1 and TRBJ2-7; 12 nucleotides align to TRBD2. The CDR3 extends over 16 amino acids. The trim removed 4 bases at V and 7 bases at J, leaving 11 bases unmatched. Germline loops: CDR1 MGHRA, CDR2 YSYEKL. The CDR3 DNA is TGCGCCAGCAGCCTATCTAGCGGGAGGGCCTGGGGGGAGCAGTACTTC. It translates to CASSLSSGRAWGEQYF.

The chain carries TRBV2 and TRBJ2-3, with D possibly matching TRBD2 (6 bases). The CDR3 is 15 amino acids. Trimming took 4 bases from V and 0 from J, leaving 11 bases between them. Looked up from germline, CDR1 is SNHLY and CDR2 is FYNNEI. The CDR3 coding sequence is TGTGCCAGCAGTGGGGCTGGGACTAGCACAGATACGCAGTATTTT. Translating it yields CASSGAGTSTDTQYF.

This clonotype was observed many times. V usage is TRBV4-1 and J usage is TRBJ1-5; D gene uncertain. Germline CDR1 reads MGHRA; CDR2 reads YSYEKL. Trimming removed 3 bases at V and 1 base at J, with 4 bases between. This CDR3 region has 13 residues. The CDR3 loop is CASSQGSNQPQHF. DNA for the CDR3: TGCGCCAGCAGCCAGGGAAGCAATCAGCCCCAGCATTTT.

By share, this clonotype counts as medium-sized (0.01 to 0.1%). This chain links TRBV7-2 with TRBJ2-5, with 8 positions matching TRBD1. The V gene's germline CDR1 is SGHTA and CDR2 FQGNSA. The CDR3 is made up of 14 amino acids. V was pared by 5 bases and J by 5 bases, with 7 bases of the junction left unmatched. CDR3 coding DNA: TGTGCCAGCAGCATACAGACAGGGGAGGAGACCCAGTACTTC. It specifies CASSIQTGEETQYF.

With respect to this clonotype: Its ends do not fully match the called genes, so a read error is possible. The rearrangement links TRBV5-1 to TRBJ2-7; TRBD2 is a possible D gene (7 bases). The CDR3 covers 14 residues. CDR1 is SGHRS, CDR2 YFSETQ, per germline. The CDR3 DNA follows: TGCGCCAACAGCTCGGAAGGGGGGGACGGCGAGCAGTACTTC. Translated: CANSSEGGDGEQYF.

As for this clonotype: One junction end does not reproduce the germline sequence, and a read error may be involved. The rearrangement links TRBV4-3 to TRBJ2-6; D unclear. This CDR3 is built from 13 residues. CDR1 and CDR2 from the germline V gene are LGHNA and YSLEER. The CDR3 is CASSQDYWTYEAF. CDR3 in DNA: TGCGCCAGCAGCCAAGACTATTGGACCTATGAAGCTTTC.